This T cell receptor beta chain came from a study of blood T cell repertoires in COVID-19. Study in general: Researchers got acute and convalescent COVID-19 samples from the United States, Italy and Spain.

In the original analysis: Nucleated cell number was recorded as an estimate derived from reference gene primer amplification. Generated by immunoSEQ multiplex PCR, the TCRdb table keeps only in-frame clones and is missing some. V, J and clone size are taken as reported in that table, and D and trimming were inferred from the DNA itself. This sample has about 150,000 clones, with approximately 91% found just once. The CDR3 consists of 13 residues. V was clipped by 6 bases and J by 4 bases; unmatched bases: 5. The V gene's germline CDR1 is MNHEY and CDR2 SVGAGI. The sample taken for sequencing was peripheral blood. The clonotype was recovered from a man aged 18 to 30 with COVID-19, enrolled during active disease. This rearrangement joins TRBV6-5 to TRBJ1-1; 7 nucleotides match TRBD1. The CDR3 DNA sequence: TGTGCCAGCAGGGTGACAGGGCCCACTGAAGCTTTCTTT. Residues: CASRVTGPTEAFF.